A single sample gave rise to the 24 T cell receptor beta chains below, sequenced in a study of Graves' ophthalmopathy and Graves' hyperthyroidism. Using RNA transcripts, the TCR beta CDR3 regions were amplified. First-round RT-PCR relied on HTBI primers, and a second-round multiplex PCR came next. TCRdb fed the multiplex PCR reads into MiXCR, producing one record per CDR3 protein. The sample lists about 740,000 distinct CDR3 sequences, roughly 40% seen once, with roughly 45% in the top ten. The sequencing input was peripheral blood. The source is an adult man with Graves' ophthalmopathy.

In the case of this clonotype: Germline and junction disagree at one end, which may indicate a read error. This chain links TRBV11-2 with TRBJ2-5, with D maybe TRBD2 (6 bases). This CDR3 has 15 residues. From germline, CDR1 is SGHAT and CDR2 FQNNGV. The DNA for the CDR3 is TGTGCCAGCAGCTTTCGGGGGAGGACTCAAGAGACCCAGTGCTTC. Residues: CASSFRGRTQETQCF. Based on the CDR3 plus reference TRBV11-2 and TRBJ2-5, the full variable domain is EAGVAQSPRYKIIEKRQSVAFWCNPISGHATLYWYQQILGQGPKLLIQFQNNGVVDDSQLPKDRFSAERLKGVDSTLKIQPAKLEDSAVYLCASSFRGRTQETQCFGPGTRLLVL.

A few counts support this clonotype. The V call is TRBV7-9, the J call TRBJ1-2; D is ambiguous. Germline V gene sequence: CDR1 SEHNR, CDR2 FQNEAQ (reference sequence). CDR3 size: 15 residues. Trimming took 5 bases from V and 6 from J, leaving 19 bases between them. The CDR3, as DNA: TGTGCCAGCAGCCCCAGGACGTCTAATGGTAATGGCTACACCTTC. It yields the protein CASSPRTSNGNGYTF.

V usage is TRBV24-1 and J usage is TRBJ1-6, with 8 positions matching TRBD1. V gave up 11 bases and J gave up 13 bases; unmatched junction bases: 15. Germline V gene lookup returns CDR1 KGHDR and CDR2 SFDVKD. The CDR3 sequence is 14 residues long. CDR3 nucleotides: TGTGCCAGCAATGACAGGGGCCCGGCGTCGCCCCTCCACTTT. Protein: CASNDRGPASPLHF.

In this sample, this clonotype turned up a few times. The chain links TRBV9 to TRBJ2-5; D not certain. Germline V lookup: CDR1 SGDLS, CDR2 YYNGEE. The V gene lost 4 bases and the J gene lost 2 bases, with 9 bases spanning the gap. The CDR3 consists of 13 residues. The CDR3 here is CASSLPQQETQYF. In DNA form, the CDR3 reads TGTGCCAGCAGCCTCCCGCAACAAGAGACCCAGTACTTC. Using reference TRBV9 and TRBJ2-5 for the parts outside the CDR3, the full variable domain is DSGVTQTPKHLITATGQRVTLRCSPRSGDLSVYWYQQSLDQGLQFLIQYYNGEERAKGNILERFSAQQFPDLHSELNLSSLELGDSALYFCASSLPQQETQYFGPGTRLLVL.

The V call is TRBV19, the J call TRBJ1-5; weak D call: TRBD1 (6 bases). Trimming took off 5 bases at V and 6 bases at J, with 14 bases between the two ends. The CDR3 length is 14 residues. Germline CDR1 LNHDA, CDR2 SQIVND (reference sequence). CDR3 region: CASSGQIGSQPQHF. Written as DNA, the CDR3 is TGTGCCAGTAGTGGACAGATAGGCAGTCAGCCCCAGCATTTT.

This chain joins TRBV10-3 and TRBJ1-1; 9 bases are shared with TRBD1. Germline V gene sequence: CDR1 ENHRY, CDR2 SYGVKD. The trim removed 10 bases at V and 10 bases at J, leaving 7 bases unmatched. This CDR3 is 11 amino acids long. CDR3 sequence: CATGTGLGAFF. The CDR3 region has the DNA TGTGCCACTGGGACAGGGTTAGGAGCTTTCTTT.

V gene TRBV25-1 combines with J gene TRBJ1-6, with 7 bases matching TRBD1. The V gene's germline CDR1 is MGHDK and CDR2 SYGVNS. With 6 bases clipped from V and 7 bases from J, the junction kept 15 bases outside the gene matches. CDR3 size: 17 residues. The CDR3 DNA is TGTGCCAGCAGCCCAGGGGGTGGGGGGGCGGTGAATTCACCCCTCCACTTT. As protein: CASSPGGGGAVNSPLHF. Using reference TRBV25-1 and TRBJ1-6 for the parts outside the CDR3, the full variable domain is EADIYQTPRYLVIGTGKKITLECSQTMGHDKMYWYQQDPGMELHLIHYSYGVNSTEKGDLSSESTVSRIRTEHFPLTLESARPSHTSQYLCASSPGGGGAVNSPLHFGNGTRLTVT.

Remarks on this clonotype: This may be a read error, as it is one base from a much larger clone. This chain joins TRBV10-3 and TRBJ1-1; 9 bases are shared with TRBD1. V was clipped by 4 bases and J by 0 bases; unmatched bases: 0. The CDR3 is made up of 14 amino acids. The germline gives CDR1 ENHRY, CDR2 SYGVKD. CDR3 sequence: CAISGTGVNTEAFF. The CDR3, as DNA: TGTGCCATCAGTGGGACAGGGGTGAACACTGAAGCTTTCTTT.

Only a few counts were recorded for this clonotype. The V call is TRBV2, the J call TRBJ2-7, with 7 bases identical to TRBD2. V lost 5 bases and J lost 2; bases outside the gene matches: 12. The CDR3 sequence is 16 residues long. In germline, CDR1 is SNHLY, CDR2 FYNNEI. Written as DNA, the CDR3 is TGTGCCAGCAGTTACGGGGGGTTGACACCGACCTACGAGCAGTACTTC. Protein: CASSYGGLTPTYEQYF.

This clonotype has a handful of counts. The rearrangement links TRBV7-9 to TRBJ2-5; the match to TRBD1 covers 9 bases. The CDR3 sequence is 15 residues long. CDR1 is SEHNR and CDR2 is FQNEAQ in the germline V gene (reference sequence). J lost 4 bases, V lost 5 bases, and 8 bases had no gene match. DNA of the CDR3: TGTGCCAGCAGCGCGAAGGGACAGGGAGGAGAGACCCAGTACTTC. Its protein is CASSAKGQGGETQYF. Combining the CDR3 with reference TRBV7-9 and TRBJ2-5 gives the whole variable domain DTGVSQNPRHKITKRGQNVTFRCDPISEHNRLYWYRQTLGQGPEFLTYFQNEAQLEKSRLLSDRFSAERPKGSFSTLEIQRTEQGDSAMYLCASSAKGQGGETQYFGPGTRLLVL.

Concerning this clonotype: It is likely a read error, because the conserved phenylalanine at the end of the CDR3 is missing. The DNA is omitted, as the CDR3 cannot be located on it reliably, and the CDR3 follows TCRdb's listing. The chain couples TRBV7-2 to TRBJ1-2; the table's TRBD1 call for D was not verified on the DNA. The CDR3 is 9 amino acids long, termini counted. Germline assignment: CDR1 SGHTA and CDR2 FQGNSA. The CDR3 loop is CASRGTGRR.

V usage is TRBV29-1 and J usage is TRBJ2-6; the D gene is possibly TRBD1 (5 bases). The CDR3 sequence is 15 residues long. V was cut by 3 bases and J by 4 bases, with 13 bases left in between. CDR1 and CDR2 (germline): SQVTM, ANQGSEA. CDR3 sequence (DNA): TGCAGCGTTGACAGGGTTGGCACCGGGGCCAACGTCCTGACTTTC. Translation gives CSVDRVGTGANVLTF.

The table lists this clonotype with a few counts. The J gene is TRBJ1-2, the V gene TRBV6-1, with a possible D match to TRBD1 (5 bases). V dropped 1 base and J dropped 6 bases, with 15 bases sitting between them. Looked up from germline, CDR1 is MNHNS and CDR2 is SASEGT. CDR3 length equals 15 residues. DNA of the CDR3: TGTGCCAGCAGTGAAGTATTCAGGGATGGGGATGGCTACACCTTC. It codes for CASSEVFRDGDGYTF.

This clonotype has at least ten counts. This rearrangement joins TRBV29-1 to TRBJ1-2, with TRBD1 matching 9 bases. Germline V gene sequence: CDR1 SQVTM, CDR2 ANQGSEA. V was clipped by 5 bases and J by 5 bases; unmatched bases: 9. The CDR3 is made up of 14 amino acids. As DNA, the CDR3 is TGCAGCGTTTTAAGCGCCGGGACAGGGTATGGCTACACCTTC. It encodes CSVLSAGTGYGYTF.

This clonotype was found a few times. The chain uses TRBV29-1 and TRBJ1-1; 9 positions match TRBD1. The trim removed 7 bases at V and 5 bases at J, leaving 11 bases unmatched. Germline V lookup: CDR1 SQVTM, CDR2 ANQGSEA. The CDR3 totals 14 residues. The CDR3 DNA is TGCAGCGCCGGTAGTAGGACAGGGGTTACTGAAGCTTTCTTT. Translated: CSAGSRTGVTEAFF.

The genes are TRBV20-1 and TRBJ2-7; perhaps TRBD2 as D (6 bases). This CDR3 spans 13 amino acids. In germline, CDR1 is DFQATT, CDR2 SNEGSKA (reference sequence). Trimming took off 6 bases at V and 1 base at J, with 13 bases between the two ends. The CDR3 spells CSATRDGSYEQYF. The CDR3 DNA is TGCAGTGCGACGCGGGACGGGTCCTACGAGCAGTACTTC.

This chain uses TRBV2 with TRBJ2-2, with no clear D. With 11 bases removed from V and 3 bases from J, the gap between germline ends came to 16 bases. CDR1 and CDR2 from the germline V gene are SNHLY and FYNNEI. CDR3 length equals 14 residues. Here the CDR3 reads CARRATSDTGELFF. The CDR3 bases are TGTGCCCGCCGAGCCACCTCGGACACCGGGGAGCTGTTTTTT. Based on the CDR3 plus reference TRBV2 and TRBJ2-2, the full variable domain is EPEVTQTPSHQVTQMGQEVILRCVPISNHLYFYWYRQILGQKVEFLVSFYNNEISEKSEIFDDQFSVERPDGSNFTLKIRSTKLEDSAMYFCARRATSDTGELFFGEGSRLTVL.

The V call is TRBV2, the J call TRBJ2-7; 8 bases agree with TRBD1. This CDR3 spans 21 amino acids. Per germline, CDR1 SNHLY and CDR2 FYNNEI. V shed 1 base and J 1 base; nucleotides not matched to a gene: 21. CDR3 amino acids: CASSEGVLGKTATGASYEQYF. The CDR3 region has the DNA TGTGCCAGCAGTGAAGGGGTCCTTGGGAAAACCGCGACAGGGGCTTCCTACGAGCAGTACTTC.

In its sample, this clonotype was seen many times. This sequence joins TRBV11-2 and TRBJ2-7; perhaps TRBD1 as D (5 bases). Germline V lookup: CDR1 SGHAT, CDR2 FQNNGV. Trimming pared 5 bases from V and 2 bases from J, leaving 10 bases between. The CDR3 covers 13 residues. The CDR3 bases are TGTGCCAGCAGCAGCAGACAGACCTACGAGCAGTACTTC. Its translation is CASSSRQTYEQYF.

This sequence joins TRBV10-3 and TRBJ1-2, with 11 nucleotides matching TRBD1. Germline V gene sequence: CDR1 ENHRY, CDR2 SYGVKD. The junction had 7 bases not matched to a gene; V was cut back by 10 bases and J by 0 bases. The CDR3 is 15 residues long. The CDR3 DNA follows: TGTGCCAGCAGCCGGGACAGGGGGGCTAACTATGGCTACACCTTC. It codes for CASSRDRGANYGYTF.

V usage is TRBV12-3 or TRBV12-4 and J usage is TRBJ2-5; D may correspond to TRBD1 or TRBD2 (5 bases each). V lost 4 bases, J lost 5 bases, and 14 bases lay in between. CDR3 length: 14 residues. CDR3 sequence reads: CASSYSSREETQYF. The CDR3 bases are TGTGCCAGCAGTTACTCGTCCAGGGAGGAGACCCAGTACTTC.

A word on this clonotype: This clone may be a read error of a much larger clone one base away. The chain uses TRBV7-9 and TRBJ2-7; 10 nucleotides align to TRBD1. This CDR3 contains 15 residues. Germline CDR1 is SEHNR and CDR2 is FQNEAQ (reference sequence). CDR3 coding DNA: TGTGCCAGCAGACGGACAGGGGGTTTCTCCTACGGGCAGTACTTC. Translation: CASRRTGGFSYGQYF.

V gene TRBV20-1 combines with J gene TRBJ1-4; D remains unclear. This CDR3 region has 15 residues. CDR1 and CDR2 from the germline V gene are DFQATT and SNEGSKA (reference sequence). Trimming shortened V by 6 bases and J by 4 bases, and 18 bases separated the two germline ends. The CDR3 nucleotides are TGCAGTGCCCAACCACCCAGGAGCTATAATGAAAAACTGTTTTTT. Its protein is CSAQPPRSYNEKLFF.

The rearrangement joins TRBV5-1 to TRBJ2-6; D remains ambiguous. This CDR3 is built from 17 residues. Trimming removed 3 bases from V and 0 bases from J, with 13 bases in between. CDR1 is SGHRS and CDR2 is YFSETQ in the germline V gene. In nucleotides, the CDR3 is TGCGCCAGCAGCTCGACAAAGCCCAACTCTGGGGCCAACGTCCTGACTTTC. Translated: CASSSTKPNSGANVLTF.